The entry that follows covers one TCR beta chain sequence. Its antigen is not known. The assay was immunoSEQ multiplex PCR, and TCRdb's table has in-frame clones only and misses some. Of 86,000 or so clones listed, around 95% are singletons. The sample is drawn from a study of human versus mouse CDR3 diversity and MHC coevolution. The CDR3 spans 11 residues. CDR1 DFQATT and CDR2 SNEGSKA come from the germline V gene (reference sequence). Trimming removed 6 bases from V and 5 bases from J, with 11 bases in between. Study-wide points: Among all groups, most of the three human donors showed least clonal inequality.

The receptor was derived from a person aged 25 to 75 in good health. Material: naive CD4+ T cells from blood. The subset here: CD45RO-negative CD62L-positive naive CD4 T cells. This sequence joins TRBV20-1 and TRBJ2-7; perhaps TRBD2 as D (5 bases). The CDR3 coding sequence is TGCAGTGCCGGGGTCGTCAACGAGCAGTACTTC. This encodes CSAGVVNEQYF.